This T cell receptor (beta chain) was captured in a study of a mutant IDH1 vaccine in newly diagnosed glioma (dated by TCRdb to about 2021). For the wider study: In the chemotherapy-containing groups, vaccination started alongside temozolomide cycles, whereas in patients who had radiotherapy alone it started 4-6 weeks after radiotherapy. The roughly 30 treated patients were roughly 62% male and around 40% female, with a mean age of approximately 40 years. Prior to enrollment, patients had been given standard therapy consisting of radiotherapy alone, temozolomide alone, or radiochemotherapy with temozolomide, with the combination given to most patients. Visit V12 was the week-35 safety follow-up and visit V13 was the week-47 end of study. Six visits were used for peripheral blood collection: V03 (baseline), V05, V07, V10, V12 and V13. For exploratory analyses, approximately 25 treated patients had longitudinal TCRB deep sequencing done wherever samples were available. The investigation overall reported the following: According to the authors, sample limitations meant that analyses of patient blood samples could not be reproduced. Immune responses induced by the vaccine were seen in 93.3% of patients across multiple MHC alleles. Selection of PBMC samples for TCRB deep sequencing was based on availability. Pseudoprogression appeared unrelated to alterations in the top peripheral T cell clonotypes detected by TCRB sequencing.

As concerns this clone: This clone's antigen is unknown. Base-call qualities are not available, and no considerably larger clone is one nucleotide away.

Library preparation employed the immunoSEQ multiplex PCR assay. Following the manufacturer's protocol, the hsTCRB Kit was used to amplify rearranged TCR beta chain sequences. An Illumina MiSeq was used to sequence the TCRB libraries. Per the source publication's procedure: The kit vendor's proprietary platform handled demultiplexing, trimming and gene mapping. TCRdb holds this immuneACCESS table with in-frame rearrangements only. Some clones are missing; in checked studies, unresolved V genes explain under half, and the rest has no known cause. Clone size and the V and J calls come from that table; the DNA yielded D and trimming. The sample table shows tens of thousands of clones, and less than 80% are seen once. The ten biggest clones cover roughly 5% of the sample. The sample's time point, from its label and the paper: week 47, end of study. Each vaccine dose was 300 ug of a 20-mer mutant IDH1 peptide in Montanide, given subcutaneously with topical imiquimod. Eight vaccinations were administered to patients in weeks 1, 3, 5, 7, 11, 15, 19 and 23, corresponding to visits V03 through V10. Donors had newly diagnosed WHO grade 3 or 4 IDH1-mutant astrocytomas with loss of nuclear ATRX. The samples were drawn from NOA16, a multicentre, single-arm, open-label phase I trial in Germany that tested a mutant IDH1 peptide vaccine in humans for the first time. Genomic DNA for TCRB sequencing was extracted from EDTA blood using the DNeasy Blood and Tissue Kit.

From cysteine to phenylalanine, the CDR3 is 17 amino acids long. Just CDR3 DNA is preserved here, 51 bases in frame from base 1. CDR1 and CDR2 (LGHNA, YNFKEQ) derive from the germline V gene. Here V drops 0 bases and J drops 0 bases, and the junction holds 5 bases not matched to any gene. The sequence was collected from a man aged 45-60 years with glioma. The sequenced sample was PBMCs, obtained from a glioma patient whose treatment included an IDH1 peptide vaccine. The chain uses TRBV4-2 and TRBJ1-5, with 7 bases matching TRBD1. The DNA sequence is given as TGTGCCAGCAGCCAAGATCTTACAGGGGATAGCAATCAGCCCCAGCATTTT. The translation is CASSQDLTGDSNQPQHF.